The entry below gives a single T cell receptor (beta chain) sequence along with its context. Its antigen is not known. The data were taken from a study of response to subunit inactivated influenza vaccine. Study-wide findings and caveats: New T cells are recruited in small numbers by each seasonal influenza vaccination, according to the authors' suggestion.

TCRdb reanalysed the RT-PCR reads using MiXCR and keeps one entry per CDR3 protein. The sample has hundreds of thousands of distinct CDR3 sequences, 15% to 19% seen once. V lost 5 bases to trimming and J lost 7 bases; unmatched junction nucleotides: 11. Germline lookup yields CDR1 MDHEN and CDR2 SYDVKM. The CDR3 length is 15 residues. The chain links TRBV28 to TRBJ2-1; 7 nucleotides agree with TRBD1. The material was PBMCs from blood, obtained 11 to 12 days after vaccination. The sequence was collected from a man aged 50-60 years who received an inactivated influenza vaccine. DNA for the CDR3: TGTGCCAGCAGTGGAAGGACAGGAGCCCTTAATGAGCAGTTCTTC. Translated, it gives CASSGRTGALNEQFF.